This T cell receptor (beta chain) was identified in a study of blood T cells in healthy people across ages (dated by TCRdb to the mid-2010s). In terms of the full investigation: In model experiments, roughly one uniquely barcoded TCR beta cDNA molecule per two T cells was captured by template switching. For two donors (one aged 18 to 30 and one aged 80 or older), the study analyzed two additional independent replicas of 1 million unique cDNA reads from the same blood draw. The study measured age-related changes in TCR beta repertoire diversity using deep sequencing normalized with unique cDNA molecular identifiers. To avoid experimental bias, donors of different ages were randomly spread across the sequencing lanes. The donors were split into four age groups: young (average around 16 years), middle-aged (around 37), aged (62) and long-lived (under 90).

The library relied on 5' RACE. These reads were obtained on an Illumina HiSeq 2500. A second PCR of about 6 to 12 cycles was performed with a sample-barcoded 5' primer and a J-beta primer mix. A template-switch 5' adaptor carrying 12 random nucleotides introduced a unique molecular identifier onto each TCR beta cDNA molecule. At least 3 million CDR3-containing paired-end reads were obtained from each sample. The Mint cDNA synthesis kit, primed by a TRBC-specific oligonucleotide, was used to synthesize first-strand cDNA from all RNA. After uracil-DNA glycosylase treatment, a first 18-cycle PCR used universal primers M1SS and BC2_uni_R on all cDNA. The authors' pipeline ran thus. Normalization of each sample was performed by random selection of 1 million high-quality reads, each carrying a distinct molecular identifier. Instead of being binned into consensus sequences, reads with shared molecular identifiers were discarded. MiTCR, with a Q25 quality threshold and the strictest error-elimination algorithm, was used for CDR3 identification, clonotype clustering and error correction. A nonparametric unseen species model with Euler transformation was used to estimate a lower bound on total TCR beta diversity. Using fastp trimming at Q25 and MiXCR clonotype assembly, TCRdb reanalyzed the public sequencing data and kept in-frame beta chains. One record per CDR3 amino acid sequence lists the most common genes and DNA. The V and J calls reflect TCRdb's pipeline rather than the authors' work. For this sample the table gives hundreds of thousands of distinct CDR3 sequences, of which approximately 53% were detected only once. The top ten constitute under 30% of the sample.

Systemically healthy Caucasian individuals from Russia, roughly 40 in total and aged about 6 to 100 years, were included as donors. Each donor gave approximately 10 milliliters of peripheral blood, collected into EDTA-treated Vacutainer tubes. PBMCs were isolated by Ficoll-Paque density-gradient centrifugation, with at least 6.5 million obtained per sample. Total RNA was extracted from PBMCs with Trizol reagent, with at least 6 micrograms obtained per sample. For every donor, an aliquot of PBMCs went through flow cytometry to measure the percentages of naive CD45RAhigh/CD27high T cells. The CDR3 has 14 amino acids, counting the end cysteine and phenylalanine. Only the CDR3 DNA stays, 42 bases, in frame from base 1. V is pared back by 2 bases and J by 9 bases, with 14 bases lying between the germline termini. Looking up the germline V gene yields CDR1 MNHNS and CDR2 SASEGT. Overall results and qualifications from the work: The long-lived group showed more naive CD4+ T cells, fewer expanded clones and increased TCR diversity than the aged group, suggesting age selection. Since profiling was done on bulk unsorted PBMCs, naive and antigen-experienced compartments could not be conclusively compared. The percentage of naive T cells measured by flow cytometry correlated strongly with observed TCR beta diversity. Total diversity estimates from one million sequenced T cells were considered lower bounds and underestimates. Donor CMV infection status was unknown, potentially confounding age-related changes in expanded clonotypes. Observed TCR beta diversity per million T cells fell roughly linearly with age, and a significant reduction was already apparent by age roughly 40.

This clonotype has only one observation. This receptor's antigen is unknown. Base quality data are lacking; no much larger clone is found one base away. Material for sequencing was blood. The V and J segments used are TRBV6-1 and TRBJ1-5; the D gene cannot be resolved reliably. This sequence was found in a middle-aged man in good health. This receptor carries the CDR3 CASSESRGRWPQHF. The nucleotide sequence is given as TGTGCCAGCAGTGAAAGCCGGGGTCGTTGGCCCCAGCATTTT.